This TCR beta chain was retrieved from a study of cytomegalovirus exposure and HLA in healthy donors. Study findings and constraints: TCR beta sequences reportedly predicted the HLA-A and HLA-B alleles of most subjects accurately.

CDR3 size: 13 residues. Trimming stripped 2 bases from V and 3 bases from J, with 9 bases between. Germline V lookup: CDR1 SGHNT, CDR2 YYREEE (reference sequence). The PCR contained 60 Vbeta and 13 Jbeta primers. Some clones are missing from TCRdb's copy, which holds only in-frame ones; the method was immunoSEQ multiplex PCR. The repertoire includes approximately 140,000 clones, around three quarters of them detected once, and around an eighth sits in the top ten. Of note for this clone: Its antigen is unknown.

This sequence originates from a man aged 35 to 55 in good health and CMV-seropositive. The rearrangement uses TRBV5-4 and TRBJ2-7; D is uncertain. The sample was PBMCs. CDR3: CASSFGGNYEQYF. The CDR3 nucleotides are TGTGCCAGCAGCTTCGGCGGAAACTACGAGCAGTACTTC.